Each of the 27 T cell receptor beta chains below was sequenced from the same sample in a study of T cell responses to AZD1222 COVID-19 vaccine (dated by TCRdb to the early 2020s). What this sample's time point label stands for: about 28 days (+/-7) after the second vaccine dose. The library was produced with the immunoSEQ multiplex PCR assay. TCRdb took this table from immuneACCESS and kept in-frame rearrangements with V and J called. Such tables lack part of the clones; where checked against another copy, unresolved V genes explain under half of the gap, and the rest is unexplained. This sample is represented by under 95,000 clones; approximately 88% of them were singletons. Clones ranked in the top ten supply approximately 10% of the sample. The source was peripheral blood, collected 28 days after the second AZD1222 dose. The receptors come from an adult who received the AZD1222 COVID-19 vaccine.

The chain joins TRBV7-9 to TRBJ2-3; possibly TRBD1 or TRBD2 for D (6 bases each). The germline CDR1 and CDR2 sequences are SEHNR and FQNEAQ (reference sequence). The V end was cut by 3 bases, the J end by 0 bases, with 16 bases between. This CDR3 spans 17 amino acids. The CDR3 reads CASSFATGAQSTDTQYF. CDR3 DNA: TGTGCCAGCAGCTTCGCGACGGGGGCGCAGAGCACAGATACGCAGTATTTT.

This chain connects TRBV7-3 to TRBJ2-1; 7 positions agree with TRBD2. This CDR3 has 12 residues. Germline loops: CDR1 SGHTA, CDR2 FQGTGA. The trim removed 3 bases at V and 9 bases at J, leaving 2 bases unmatched. CDR3 amino acids: CASSFREGEQFF. The CDR3 DNA follows: TGTGCCAGCAGCTTTAGGGAGGGTGAGCAGTTCTTC.

CDR3 region: CASSSGGSADTQYF. For the CDR3, the DNA is TGTGCCAGCAGTTCAGGGGGCAGCGCAGATACGCAGTATTTT. The rearrangement uses TRBV6-2 or TRBV6-3 and TRBJ2-3; 8 positions agree with TRBD1. This CDR3 has 14 amino acids. Germline-derived CDR1 and CDR2 are MNHEY and SVGEGT. V dropped 4 bases and J dropped 4; count of bases not matched to a gene: 4.

This rearrangement joins TRBV12-3 or TRBV12-4 to TRBJ1-5, with D possibly matching TRBD1 (5 bases). The CDR3 has 12 residues. Trimming stripped 3 bases from V and 6 bases from J, with 6 bases between. The CDR3 nucleotides are TGTGCCAGCAGTTTGGGGGGTCAGCCCCAGCATTTT. Protein: CASSLGGQPQHF.

A note on this clone: Here the CDR3 omits its conserved ending phenylalanine or tryptophan, so a read error is the likely source. This chain uses TRBV18 with TRBJ1-2; D is ambiguous. The V gene lost 3 bases and the J gene lost 10 bases, with 21 bases spanning the gap. CDR3 length: 15 amino acids. Per the germline V gene, CDR1 is KGHSH and CDR2 is LQKENI. CDR3 sequence (DNA): TGTGCCAGCTCACCCGACACTGTTCAATGGGTGGCCTACACCATC. The encoded protein is CASSPDTVQWVAYTI.

The J gene is TRBJ1-3, the V gene TRBV19; tentative D call: TRBD1 (5 bases). Trimming took 3 bases from V and 3 from J, leaving 12 bases between them. The germline V gene has CDR1 LNHDA and CDR2 SQIVND (reference sequence). The CDR3 length is 15 residues. CDR3 region: CASSISQGGGNTIYF. CDR3 nucleotide sequence: TGTGCCAGTAGTATCTCTCAGGGAGGTGGAAACACCATATATTTT.

J is TRBJ2-2 and V is TRBV7-3; D not resolved. The CDR3 covers 15 residues. The V gene's germline CDR1 is SGHTA and CDR2 FQGTGA. The germline V and J ends were trimmed by 5 bases and 6 bases, with 16 bases remaining between them. The CDR3 DNA reads as TGTGCCAGCAGCCCTCAGCCTAACATGGCCGGGGAGCTGTTTTTT. Its protein is CASSPQPNMAGELFF.

The V and J genes are TRBV7-2 and TRBJ2-7, with TRBD1 identical over 11 bases. Trimming cost V 5 bases and J 4 bases; bases outside gene matches: 13. This CDR3 has 17 residues. CDR1 is SGHTA, CDR2 FQGNSA, per germline. The DNA for the CDR3 is TGTGCCAGCAGCGGATCCGGGACAGGGGGAGTTTCTTACGAGCAGTACTTC. It translates to CASSGSGTGGVSYEQYF.

V is TRBV28 and J is TRBJ1-5, with 7 nucleotides matching TRBD1. With 6 bases clipped from V and 9 bases from J, the junction kept 8 bases outside the gene matches. CDR1 and CDR2 (germline): MDHEN, SYDVKM. CDR3 length: 13 amino acids. The CDR3 DNA reads TGTGCCAGCAGCCCCGACAGGGATCGGCCCCAGCATTTT. Translated: CASSPDRDRPQHF.

By its share, this clone is medium-sized (0.01 to 0.1%). This sequence joins TRBV18 and TRBJ2-3; D is possibly TRBD1 or TRBD2 (5 bases each). The CDR3 extends over 13 amino acids. V shed 4 bases and J shed 6 bases, with 11 bases lying between them. Looked up from germline, CDR1 is KGHSH and CDR2 is LQKENI. DNA of the CDR3: TGTGCCAGCTCACAGGGACCTCCGGATACGCAGTATTTT. It codes for CASSQGPPDTQYF.

V usage is TRBV9 and J usage is TRBJ2-7; D call uncertain. Between the trimmed V and J ends, which lost 0 bases and 6 bases, there was a span of 13 bases. The CDR3 runs to 14 residues. Germline CDR1 SGDLS, CDR2 YYNGEE. This CDR3 reads CASSVADMGTEQYF. The CDR3 region has the DNA TGTGCCAGCAGCGTAGCCGACATGGGAACCGAGCAGTACTTC.

The rearrangement links TRBV6-5 to TRBJ2-3; unclear D gene. V shed 0 bases and J shed 2 bases, with 9 bases lying between them. This CDR3 is 15 amino acids long. Germline loops: CDR1 MNHEY, CDR2 SVGAGI. The CDR3 here is CASSYSWADTDTQYF. The DNA for the CDR3 is TGTGCCAGCAGTTACTCGTGGGCAGACACAGATACGCAGTATTTT.

V usage is TRBV15 and J usage is TRBJ2-7; the match to TRBD2 covers 9 bases. V trimming: 5 bases; J trimming: 2 bases; junction bases outside the gene matches: 13. This CDR3 region has 17 residues. CDR1 and CDR2 (germline): LNHNV, YYDKDF (reference sequence). The CDR3 protein is CATSSKALAGFTYEQYF. The CDR3 DNA reads TGTGCCACCAGCTCAAAGGCCCTAGCGGGGTTCACCTACGAGCAGTACTTC.

The chain combines TRBV12-2 with TRBJ2-7; TRBD2, the D gene given by the table, was not confirmed from the DNA. TRBV12-2 is listed as a pseudogene. The CDR3 runs 17 residues. This CDR3 reads CASRTKGLAGYAYEQYF. The CDR3 nucleotides are TGTGCAAGTCGCACCAAAGGGCTAGCGGGGTACGCATACGAGCAGTACTTC.

J is TRBJ1-5 and V is TRBV2, with D perhaps TRBD1 (5 bases). Germline CDR1 and CDR2: SNHLY and FYNNEI. The CDR3 length is 15 residues. V lost 2 bases and J 2 bases, leaving 10 bases between the germline ends. The CDR3 nucleotides read TGTGCCAGCAGTGAAACGACAGTTGGCAATCAGCCCCAGCATTTT. Its protein product is CASSETTVGNQPQHF.

This chain uses TRBV24-1 with TRBJ1-4, with D perhaps matching TRBD1 (5 bases). This CDR3 is 15 amino acids long. Trimming left V 3 bases short and J 3 bases short, with 10 bases between. CDR1 is KGHDR, CDR2 SFDVKD, per germline. The CDR3 spells CATSDATASNEKLFF. As DNA, the CDR3 is TGTGCCACCAGTGATGCGACAGCCTCTAATGAAAAACTGTTTTTT.

In its sample, this clone was seen once. A read error may produce the germline difference seen at one junction end. The J gene is TRBJ2-7, the V gene TRBV14; possible D gene TRBD2, 5 bases. The CDR3 spans 10 residues. Germline assignment: CDR1 SGHDN and CDR2 FVKESK. The CDR3 DNA follows: TGTGCCAGCAGCCGCCCGGACTCTCCGTTC. Translating gives CASSRPDSPF.

In its sample, this clone was seen a few times. This sequence joins TRBV7-9 and TRBJ2-7; tentatively, D is TRBD1 (6 bases). The germline V gene has CDR1 SEHNR and CDR2 FQNEAQ (reference sequence). V lost 5 bases to trimming and J lost 4 bases, with 15 bases between them. The CDR3 sequence is 14 residues long. The CDR3: CASSPPRGVYEQYF. Here the CDR3 DNA reads TGTGCCAGCAGCCCCCCCAGGGGCGTGTACGAGCAGTACTTC.

The chain joins TRBV7-3 to TRBJ2-1; 7 bases fit TRBD1. Looked up from germline, CDR1 is SGHTA and CDR2 is FQGTGA. The CDR3 loop spans 15 amino acids. V dropped 3 bases and J dropped 9; count of bases not matched to a gene: 11. Here the CDR3 reads CASSFLGDRWSEQFF. The DNA of the CDR3 is TGTGCCAGCAGCTTTCTGGGGGACAGATGGAGTGAGCAGTTCTTC. Looking up the rest from reference TRBV7-3 and TRBJ2-1 gives the full variable domain: GAGVSQTPSNKVTEKGKYVELRCDPISGHTALYWYRQSLGQGPEFLIYFQGTGAADDSGLPNDRFFAVRPEGSVSTLKIQRTERGDSAVYLCASSFLGDRWSEQFFGPGTRLTVL.

The rearrangement links TRBV27 to TRBJ2-7, with D tentatively TRBD2 (7 bases). Deletions cut 2 bases from V and 2 bases from J, with 25 bases between. The CDR3 contains 19 residues. Germline values: CDR1 MNHEY, CDR2 SMNVEV (reference sequence). For the CDR3, the DNA is TGTGCCAGCAGTTTAGGAACGGGGGGCGCAGGTAATCGTCCCTACGAGCAGTACTTC. Amino acid sequence: CASSLGTGGAGNRPYEQYF.

This clone came up a few times. The chain uses TRBV4-3 and TRBJ2-2, with a possible D match to TRBD1 (5 bases). This CDR3 region has 14 residues. Trimming stripped 6 bases from V and 1 base from J, with 9 bases between. Germline CDR1 LGHNA, CDR2 YSLEER. CDR3 sequence reads: CASRLDKNTGELFF. The CDR3 nucleotides are TGCGCCAGCAGGCTGGACAAGAACACCGGGGAGCTGTTTTTT.

The V and J genes are TRBV29-1 and TRBJ2-7; the D gene is possibly TRBD2 (5 bases). Germline V gene lookup returns CDR1 SQVTM and CDR2 ANQGSEA. The CDR3 spans 14 residues. The V end lost 0 bases, the J end lost 0 bases, and 9 bases lay between the germline ends. The CDR3 reads CSVEDRRVSYEQYF. In DNA form, the CDR3 reads TGCAGCGTTGAAGATCGGCGGGTCTCCTACGAGCAGTACTTC.

This chain links TRBV28 with TRBJ1-2; D unclear. The CDR3 covers 15 residues. Germline V gene lookup returns CDR1 MDHEN and CDR2 SYDVKM. V lost 2 bases and J lost 3, with 13 bases in between. CDR3 nucleotide sequence: TGTGCCAGCAGTTTAGAAGCGGGGTTTTACTATGGCTACACCTTC. It is translated as CASSLEAGFYYGYTF.

This clone was counted a few times. The chain recombines TRBV28 with TRBJ2-2, with no clear D. The V gene lost 6 bases and the J gene lost 2 bases, with 4 bases spanning the gap. The V gene's germline CDR1 is MDHEN and CDR2 SYDVKM. This CDR3 region has 12 residues. CDR3 in DNA: TGTGCCAGCAGGACTAACACCGGGGAGCTGTTTTTT. Its protein product is CASRTNTGELFF.

This clone was detected once. This chain joins TRBV6-5 and TRBJ1-6, with D possibly TRBD1 on 6 matching bases. This CDR3 has 16 amino acids. Trimming took 4 bases from V and 7 from J, leaving 17 bases between them. CDR1 is MNHEY and CDR2 is SVGAGI in the germline V gene. Written as DNA, the CDR3 is TGTGCCAGCAGTTCCCAACCCCAGGGGTGGAATTCACCCCTCCACTTT. As protein: CASSSQPQGWNSPLHF.

The CDR3 loop reads CASERGGPTLYNEQFF. The CDR3 region has the DNA TGTGCCAGTGAACGCGGGGGGCCTACCTTATACAATGAGCAGTTCTTC. The genes are TRBV27 and TRBJ2-1; 8 bases align to TRBD2. V dropped 9 bases and J dropped 4; count of bases not matched to a gene: 14. The length of the CDR3 is 16 residues. Germline CDR1 MNHEY, CDR2 SMNVEV (reference sequence).

This chain uses TRBV4-3 with TRBJ1-4, with D hard to call. Germline lookup yields CDR1 LGHNA and CDR2 YSLEER. This CDR3 has 15 amino acids. V lost 0 bases and J lost 8, with 13 bases in between. DNA of the CDR3: TGCGCCAGCAGCCAAGATCAGAGTGGCGCCGAAAAACTGTTTTTT. It specifies CASSQDQSGAEKLFF.